These T cell receptor beta chains were read from a single sample in a study of OX40 agonist ivuxolimab in advanced cancers. The table came from immunoSEQ multiplex PCR; TCRdb's copy has only in-frame clones and leaves some out. The data show roughly 20,000 clones, about 74% seen once. The starting material was CD4+ or CD8+ T cells sorted from blood, obtained in a trial of the OX40 agonist ivuxolimab. All receptors come from an adult with an advanced solid tumor such as melanoma, head and neck, liver or kidney cancer. CDR3s include the opening cysteine and the closing phenylalanine or tryptophan. D genes are given only for firm matches. Rows may omit the clone size; those that give it use once, few, many or a size class.

j_gene: TRBJ1-1; d_gene: .; abundance: few; v_gene: TRBV28; len: 12; CDR3aa: CASSYYNTEAFF; CDR3nt: TGTGCCAGCAGTTACTACAACACTGAAGCTTTCTTT
j_gene: TRBJ1-2; d_gene: TRBD1; abundance: .; v_gene: TRBV6-1; len: 13; CDR3aa: CASIGRDRDGYTF; CDR3nt: TGTGCCAGCATCGGCCGGGACAGGGATGGCTACACCTTC
j_gene: TRBJ2-7; d_gene: TRBD2; abundance: once; v_gene: TRBV27; len: 16; CDR3aa: CASSPSRGGMAYEQYF; CDR3nt: TGTGCCAGCAGTCCTTCACGGGGAGGGATGGCCTACGAGCAGTACTTC
j_gene: TRBJ2-7; d_gene: TRBD1; abundance: .; v_gene: TRBV7-9; len: 14; CDR3aa: CASSPRGTGYEQYF; CDR3nt: TGTGCCAGCAGCCCACGTGGGACAGGTTACGAGCAGTACTTC
j_gene: TRBJ1-2; d_gene: .; abundance: .; v_gene: TRBV7-2; len: 13; CDR3aa: CASSWGPNYGYTF; CDR3nt: TGTGCCAGCAGCTGGGGGCCTAACTATGGCTACACCTTC
j_gene: TRBJ2-2; d_gene: TRBD1; abundance: once; v_gene: TRBV27; len: 14; CDR3aa: CASSAGGNTGELFF; CDR3nt: TGTGCCAGCAGTGCAGGGGGGAACACCGGGGAGCTGTTTTTT
j_gene: TRBJ2-5; d_gene: .; abundance: .; v_gene: TRBV10-1; len: 13; CDR3aa: CASSESKPGTQYF; CDR3nt: TGCGCCAGCAGTGAGTCGAAGCCCGGGACCCAGTACTTC
j_gene: TRBJ2-5; d_gene: .; abundance: .; v_gene: TRBV2; len: 16; CDR3aa: CASNGLDSGSDETQYF; CDR3nt: TGTGCCAGCAATGGTCTGGATAGTGGCTCGGATGAGACCCAGTACTTC
j_gene: TRBJ2-5; d_gene: .; abundance: medium-sized; v_gene: TRBV6-6; len: 13; CDR3aa: CASLLAVGETQYF; CDR3nt: TGTGCCAGCCTATTAGCCGTGGGGGAGACCCAGTACTTC
j_gene: TRBJ1-1; d_gene: .; abundance: .; v_gene: TRBV28; len: 15; CDR3aa: CASSLTLQGRTEAFF; CDR3nt: TGTGCCAGCAGTTTAACCCTTCAGGGAAGAACTGAAGCTTTCTTT
j_gene: TRBJ2-7; d_gene: .; abundance: medium-sized; v_gene: TRBV4-3; len: 15; CDR3aa: CASSQDRRTSYEQYF; CDR3nt: TGCGCCAGCAGCCAAGATCGCAGAACATCCTACGAGCAGTACTTC
j_gene: TRBJ2-1; d_gene: .; abundance: .; v_gene: TRBV6-1; len: 16; CDR3aa: CASSEEVTAAYNEQFF; CDR3nt: TGTGCCAGCAGTGAAGAGGTAACAGCCGCTTACAATGAGCAGTTCTTC
j_gene: TRBJ1-4; d_gene: .; abundance: .; v_gene: TRBV4-3; len: 16; CDR3aa: CASSQDSPATNEKLFF; CDR3nt: TGCGCCAGCAGCCAAGACAGCCCCGCAACTAATGAAAAACTGTTTTTT
j_gene: TRBJ1-5; d_gene: .; abundance: few; v_gene: TRBV27; len: 13; CDR3aa: CASSDDPSRPQHF; CDR3nt: TGTGCCAGCAGTGACGACCCGAGCCGGCCCCAGCATTTT
j_gene: TRBJ2-1; d_gene: .; abundance: .; v_gene: TRBV28; len: 17; CDR3aa: CASSSPVGGADYNEQFF; CDR3nt: TGTGCCAGCAGTTCCCCGGTAGGGGGGGCCGACTACAATGAGCAGTTCTTC
j_gene: TRBJ2-7; d_gene: .; abundance: .; v_gene: TRBV14; len: 13; CDR3aa: CASSQEFEQPKYF; CDR3nt: TGTGCCAGCAGCCAAGAATTCGAACAGCCGAAGTACTTC
j_gene: TRBJ2-5; d_gene: .; abundance: .; v_gene: TRBV2; len: 14; CDR3aa: CASSADWHQETQYF; CDR3nt: TGTGCCAGCAGTGCGGACTGGCACCAAGAGACCCAGTACTTC
j_gene: TRBJ1-1; d_gene: .; abundance: .; v_gene: TRBV6-6; len: 13; CDR3aa: CASSAGAVTEAFF; CDR3nt: TGTGCCAGCAGCGCGGGGGCGGTCACTGAAGCTTTCTTT
j_gene: TRBJ2-1; d_gene: TRBD2; abundance: .; v_gene: TRBV29-1; len: 15; CDR3aa: CSVENPGLAYNEQFF; CDR3nt: TGCAGCGTTGAAAATCCTGGACTAGCTTACAATGAGCAGTTCTTC
j_gene: TRBJ2-3; d_gene: TRBD2; abundance: .; v_gene: TRBV7-6; len: 17; CDR3aa: CASSFPPGGAFTDTQYF; CDR3nt: TGTGCCAGCAGCTTCCCGCCGGGGGGGGCGTTCACAGATACGCAGTATTTT
j_gene: TRBJ2-3; d_gene: TRBD2; abundance: .; v_gene: TRBV27; len: 17; CDR3aa: CASSRPGLAGGPDTQYF; CDR3nt: TGTGCCAGCAGTCGCCCGGGACTAGCGGGGGGACCAGATACGCAGTATTTT
j_gene: TRBJ2-1; d_gene: TRBD2; abundance: .; v_gene: TRBV7-6; len: 16; CDR3aa: CASSFVASGGVDEQFF; CDR3nt: TGTGCCAGCAGCTTCGTGGCTAGCGGGGGGGTAGATGAGCAGTTCTTC
j_gene: TRBJ2-1; d_gene: .; abundance: few; v_gene: TRBV14; len: 15; CDR3aa: CASSQDPASYNEQFF; CDR3nt: TGTGCCAGCAGCCAAGATCCAGCCTCCTACAATGAGCAGTTCTTC
j_gene: TRBJ1-5; d_gene: .; abundance: .; v_gene: TRBV21-1; len: 18; CDR3aa: CASPMTGQGALSNQPQHF; CDR3nt: TGTGCCAGCCCCATGACCGGACAGGGGGCTTTGAGCAATCAGCCCCAGCATTTT
j_gene: TRBJ2-2; d_gene: .; abundance: .; v_gene: TRBV7-6; len: 16; CDR3aa: CASSQIGGGGTGELFF; CDR3nt: TGTGCCAGCAGCCAAATCGGGGGCGGGGGCACCGGGGAGCTGTTTTTT
j_gene: TRBJ2-1; d_gene: .; abundance: .; v_gene: TRBV27; len: 14; CDR3aa: CASSYSGEYNEQFF; CDR3nt: TGTGCCAGCAGTTATAGCGGTGAATACAATGAGCAGTTCTTC
j_gene: TRBJ1-4; d_gene: .; abundance: medium-sized; v_gene: TRBV5-4; len: 15; CDR3aa: CASSRLGTQGEKLFF; CDR3nt: TGTGCCAGCAGCAGATTGGGGACCCAGGGAGAAAAACTGTTTTTT
j_gene: TRBJ2-7; d_gene: TRBD1; abundance: .; v_gene: TRBV28; len: 15; CDR3aa: CAGTSGTGSRREQYF; CDR3nt: TGTGCCGGAACCTCCGGGACAGGGTCCCGACGGGAGCAGTACTTC
j_gene: TRBJ2-3; d_gene: .; abundance: few; v_gene: TRBV30; len: 13; CDR3aa: CANTGTSTDTQYF; CDR3nt: TGTGCCAACACAGGGACGAGCACAGATACGCAGTATTTT
j_gene: TRBJ2-7; d_gene: .; abundance: .; v_gene: TRBV20-1; len: 11; CDR3aa: CSAREVGEQYF; CDR3nt: TGCAGTGCTAGAGAAGTCGGCGAGCAGTACTTC
j_gene: TRBJ2-1; d_gene: .; abundance: .; v_gene: TRBV21-1; len: 15; CDR3aa: CASSSGQGGYNEQFF; CDR3nt: TGTGCCAGCAGCAGCGGACAGGGTGGGTACAATGAGCAGTTCTTC
j_gene: TRBJ1-6; d_gene: .; abundance: once; v_gene: TRBV2; len: 13; CDR3aa: CASSERQNSPLHF; CDR3nt: TGTGCCAGCAGTGAACGTCAGAATTCACCCCTCCACTTT
j_gene: TRBJ2-7; d_gene: .; abundance: .; v_gene: TRBV27; len: 15; CDR3aa: CASSPGTSGTYEQYF; CDR3nt: TGTGCCAGCAGTCCCGGGACGTCTGGGACCTACGAGCAGTACTTC
j_gene: TRBJ2-7; d_gene: .; abundance: .; v_gene: TRBV6-1; len: 12; CDR3aa: CASSDIRGEQYF; CDR3nt: TGTGCCAGCAGTGACATCAGGGGCGAGCAGTACTTC
j_gene: TRBJ2-1; d_gene: TRBD2; abundance: .; v_gene: TRBV27; len: 14; CDR3aa: CASNKRGSYNEQFF; CDR3nt: TGTGCCAGCAATAAGCGGGGGTCCTACAATGAGCAGTTCTTC
j_gene: TRBJ2-1; d_gene: TRBD2; abundance: .; v_gene: TRBV29-1; len: 15; CDR3aa: CSVEDSGLAHNEQFF; CDR3nt: TGCAGCGTTGAAGATTCCGGACTAGCCCACAATGAGCAGTTCTTC
j_gene: TRBJ1-1; d_gene: .; abundance: .; v_gene: TRBV4-2; len: 13; CDR3aa: CASSQDAGTEPFF; CDR3nt: TGTGCCAGCAGCCAAGATGCGGGCACAGAGCCTTTCTTT
j_gene: TRBJ2-5; d_gene: TRBD1; abundance: .; v_gene: TRBV19; len: 16; CDR3aa: CASSIGADRRRETQYF; CDR3nt: TGTGCCAGTAGTATTGGTGCGGACAGGAGGCGAGAGACCCAGTACTTC
j_gene: TRBJ2-5; d_gene: .; abundance: few; v_gene: TRBV27; len: 14; CDR3aa: CASSPTTAQETQYF; CDR3nt: TGTGCCAGCAGTCCAACGACAGCACAGGAGACCCAGTACTTC
j_gene: TRBJ2-7; d_gene: TRBD2; abundance: .; v_gene: TRBV12-5; len: 14; CDR3aa: CASGLAGGPYEQYF; CDR3nt: TGTGCTAGTGGGTTAGCGGGAGGGCCTTACGAGCAGTACTTC
j_gene: TRBJ2-1; d_gene: .; abundance: few; v_gene: TRBV23-1; len: 17; CDR3aa: CASSQPDGVRMYNEQFF; CDR3nt: TGCGCCAGCAGTCAACCGGATGGAGTTAGAATGTACAATGAGCAGTTCTTC
j_gene: TRBJ2-2; d_gene: .; abundance: .; v_gene: TRBV18; len: 12; CDR3aa: CASSQGTGELFF; CDR3nt: TGTGCCAGCTCGCAGGGGACCGGGGAGCTGTTTTTT
j_gene: TRBJ2-2; d_gene: .; abundance: .; v_gene: TRBV7-8; len: 12; CDR3aa: CASSLGAGELFF; CDR3nt: TGTGCCAGCAGCTTGGGGGCCGGGGAGCTGTTTTTT
j_gene: TRBJ2-1; d_gene: .; abundance: .; v_gene: TRBV6-4; len: 11; CDR3aa: CASSRGDEQFF; CDR3nt: TGTGCCAGCTCCAGAGGCGATGAGCAGTTCTTC
j_gene: TRBJ2-7; d_gene: .; abundance: .; v_gene: TRBV5-1; len: 13; CDR3aa: CASRLTGGDEQYF; CDR3nt: TGCGCCAGCAGACTTACAGGGGGGGACGAGCAGTACTTC
j_gene: TRBJ1-1; d_gene: .; abundance: few; v_gene: TRBV7-8; len: 14; CDR3aa: CASSLRGGDTEAFF; CDR3nt: TGTGCCAGCAGCTTAAGGGGGGGGGATACTGAAGCTTTCTTT
j_gene: TRBJ2-2; d_gene: TRBD2; abundance: .; v_gene: TRBV25-1; len: 12; CDR3aa: CASGGGGGELFF; CDR3nt: TGTGCCAGCGGCGGCGGGGGCGGGGAGCTGTTTTTT
j_gene: TRBJ1-1; d_gene: TRBD1; abundance: once; v_gene: TRBV4-1; len: 15; CDR3aa: CASSPRTGWGTEAFF; CDR3nt: TGCGCCAGCAGCCCGAGGACAGGGTGGGGCACTGAAGCTTTCTTT
j_gene: TRBJ2-3; d_gene: .; abundance: .; v_gene: TRBV18; len: 15; CDR3aa: CASSPDYLKTDTQYF; CDR3nt: TGTGCCAGCTCACCAGACTACTTGAAAACAGATACGCAGTATTTT
j_gene: TRBJ1-3; d_gene: .; abundance: .; v_gene: TRBV28; len: 16; CDR3aa: CASSFNVRSSGNTIYF; CDR3nt: TGTGCCAGCAGTTTTAATGTAAGAAGCTCTGGAAACACCATATATTTT
j_gene: TRBJ2-1; d_gene: .; abundance: .; v_gene: TRBV10-3; len: 15; CDR3aa: CAISESSGDYNEQFF; CDR3nt: TGTGCCATCAGTGAGTCGTCGGGAGATTACAATGAGCAGTTCTTC
j_gene: TRBJ2-7; d_gene: .; abundance: .; v_gene: TRBV28; len: 11; CDR3aa: CASSDRYEQYF; CDR3nt: TGTGCCAGCTCGGACAGATACGAGCAGTACTTC
j_gene: TRBJ2-5; d_gene: .; abundance: .; v_gene: TRBV28; len: 13; CDR3aa: CATDHNLKETQYF; CDR3nt: TGTGCCACCGACCACAATTTAAAAGAGACCCAGTACTTC
j_gene: TRBJ2-7; d_gene: .; abundance: .; v_gene: TRBV10-3; len: 12; CDR3aa: CAISESGYEQYF; CDR3nt: TGTGCCATCAGTGAGTCTGGCTACGAGCAGTACTTC
j_gene: TRBJ2-1; d_gene: TRBD2; abundance: .; v_gene: TRBV5-4; len: 17; CDR3aa: CASSLEGGRGSYNEQFF; CDR3nt: TGTGCCAGCAGCTTGGAAGGCGGGAGGGGCTCCTACAATGAGCAGTTCTTC
j_gene: TRBJ2-5; d_gene: .; abundance: .; v_gene: TRBV13; len: 14; CDR3aa: CASSLETSKETQYF; CDR3nt: TGTGCCAGCAGCTTAGAGACTAGTAAAGAGACCCAGTACTTC
j_gene: TRBJ2-1; d_gene: .; abundance: .; v_gene: TRBV28; len: 17; CDR3aa: CASSPEAGHISYNEQFF; CDR3nt: TGTGCCAGCAGCCCAGAAGCCGGACACATCTCCTACAATGAGCAGTTCTTC